This T cell receptor (beta chain) is from a study of T cell repertoires in cytomegalovirus infection. Study overall: CMV epitopes, recently identified HLA-C-restricted and well-studied HLA-B-restricted, were used. CMV infection and matching HLA type were both indicated by public TCR beta signatures.

TCRdb re-called the reads through MiXCR, storing one row per CDR3 protein. Here the sample spans fewer than 900,000 distinct CDR3 sequences, under 35% being singletons. Study conclusions and caveats: Public TCR beta family frequency separated CMV-and-HLA carriers, including in an independent cohort.

The CDR3 contains 14 residues. The V segment lost 10 bases and the J segment 4 bases; nucleotides outside the gene matches: 12. Germline-derived CDR1 and CDR2 are SNHLY and FYNNEI. The sample holds a few counts of this clonotype. The antigen remains undetermined. The TCR was taken from a human donor in good health (CMV status not recorded). Some clones in this sample may be carry-over from other donors' samples. The chain recombines TRBV2 with TRBJ2-7; 8 nucleotides agree with TRBD2. This material consisted of cultured CD8+ T cells from PBMCs, taken from culture after CMV antigen stimulation. The CDR3 loop reads CATQTSGGRYEQYF. DNA for the CDR3: TGTGCCACCCAAACTAGCGGAGGTAGATACGAGCAGTACTTC. Using reference TRBV2 and TRBJ2-7 for the parts outside the CDR3, the full variable domain is EPEVTQTPSHQVTQMGQEVILRCVPISNHLYFYWYRQILGQKVEFLVSFYNNEISEKSEIFDDQFSVERPDGSNFTLKIRSTKLEDSAMYFCATQTSGGRYEQYFGPGTRLTVT.